This T cell receptor beta chain was captured by sequencing in a study of OX40 agonist ivuxolimab in advanced cancers. This CDR3 spans 15 amino acids. Trimming took 6 bases from V and 4 from J; bases not matched to a gene: 6. Germline lookup yields CDR1 SGHRS and CDR2 YFSETQ. Clones were sequenced by immunoSEQ multiplex PCR, and TCRdb holds only the in-frame ones, with some missing. Among fewer than 85,000 clones listed, about 80% were seen once. A remark on this clone: What it binds is unknown.

The study's findings and limits: Within 6 weeks, CD4+ and CD8+ blood T cells expanded clonally at 0.1 to 3.0 mg/kg. The investigators did not determine what antigen specificity the expanded peripheral T cells had. People who partly responded at 0.1-3.0 mg/kg had some of the least clonal expansion seen.

This clonotype originated in an adult with an advanced solid tumor such as melanoma, head and neck, liver or kidney cancer. Material: CD4+ or CD8+ T cells sorted from blood, obtained in a trial of the OX40 agonist ivuxolimab. The chain employs TRBV5-1 and TRBJ2-6; 8 bases match TRBD1. For the CDR3, the DNA is TGCGCCAGCACAACGCAGGGGGCCGGGGCCAACGTCCTGACTTTC. It encodes CASTTQGAGANVLTF.